The source of this TCR beta chain is a study of Ad26.COV2.S vaccination and SARS-CoV-2 variants. Whole-study results and caveats: From the TCR breadth and depth analyses, total T cell responses may have been underestimated. People given the vaccine had a wider spike-specific TCR breadth than placebo recipients did.

Sequencing used immunoSEQ multiplex PCR; TCRdb keeps in-frame clones, though not all of them. Of 200,000 to 250,000 clones listed, 70% to 90% were seen once; the top ten hold approximately 11%. Treatment defined: some 19 received Ad26.COV2.S at low or high dose, single or two shots; about 5 received placebo; per-sample allocation not given. All samples were drawn on day 63, counting from the first vaccine or placebo injection. Concerning this clone: Its cognate antigen is unknown.

Trimming pared 4 bases from V and 1 base from J, leaving 11 bases between. The CDR3 is made up of 15 amino acids. CDR1 is LNHNV and CDR2 is YYDKDF in the germline V gene (reference sequence). Specimen: peripheral blood, collected in a trial of Ad26.COV2.S vaccine versus placebo. The chain has TRBV15 and TRBJ1-3; perhaps TRBD1 as D (5 bases). This clonotype originated in a person aged 18-65 years who received the Ad26.COV2.S COVID-19 vaccine or a placebo. The CDR3, as DNA: TGTGCCACCAGCATTCATGGGGGTTCTGGAAACACCATATATTTT. It specifies CATSIHGGSGNTIYF.